Below, 18 T cell receptor beta chains from the same sample are listed, as sequenced in a study of blood T cell repertoires in COVID-19 (dated by TCRdb to between 2020 and 2021). Libraries were constructed by the immunoSEQ multiplex PCR assay. The clones in this table, taken by TCRdb from immuneACCESS, are in-frame only. Not every clone is retained; where verified, under half of the shortfall comes from an unresolved V gene, and the cause of the rest is unknown. The sample has roughly 45,000 clones on record, about 91% of them singletons. The ten largest account for approximately 15% of the sample. Source material: peripheral blood. All receptors come from a man aged 55 to 70 with active COVID-19.

The V call is TRBV4-2, the J call TRBJ2-1; D is undetermined. Germline CDR1 is LGHNA and CDR2 is YNFKEQ. V was clipped by 4 bases and J by 8 bases, with 9 bases between them. The CDR3 sequence is 12 residues long. The CDR3 nucleotides read TGTGCCAGCAGCCCAGGTGGGTATGAGCAGTTCTTC. It codes for CASSPGGYEQFF.

The gene calls are TRBV5-5 and TRBJ1-1; 8 bases align to TRBD1. Losses at the gene ends were 4 bases for V and 5 bases for J; bases not matched to a gene: 19. This CDR3 comprises 18 residues. Germline CDR1 is SGHKS and CDR2 is YYEKEE (reference sequence). Here the CDR3 reads CASSPAVHRGSTNTEAFF. In DNA form, the CDR3 reads TGTGCCAGCAGCCCCGCGGTCCACAGGGGGAGTACTAATACTGAAGCTTTCTTT.

This clone has only a few counts. The rearrangement joins TRBV9 to TRBJ1-4; tentatively, D is TRBD1 (5 bases). Germline V CDR1 and CDR2: SGDLS, YYNGEE. The CDR3 has 14 amino acids. Trimming left V 3 bases short and J 8 bases short, with 14 bases between. The CDR3 region is CASSAGGRSEKLFF. The CDR3 DNA reads as TGTGCCAGCAGCGCCGGGGGGAGGTCCGAAAAACTGTTTTTT.

The chain has TRBV6-5 and TRBJ2-2, with 11 positions matching TRBD1. There are 15 residues in the CDR3. Trimming removed 5 bases from V and 5 bases from J; junction bases left unmatched: 4. Germline CDR1 reads MNHEY; CDR2 reads SVGAGI. For the CDR3, the DNA is TGTGCCAGCAGTCCCGGGACAGGGGGAACCGGGGAGCTGTTTTTT. As protein: CASSPGTGGTGELFF.

A remark on this clone: At one boundary the junction diverges from the germline segment, which might be a read error. The J gene is TRBJ2-1, the V gene TRBV3-1 (or the pseudogene TRBV3-2), with TRBD2 as a possible D gene (5 bases). CDR1 LGHDT and CDR2 YNNKEL come from the germline V gene (reference sequence). There are 14 residues in the CDR3. CDR3 residues: CASSQDPQSGEQFF. The CDR3 nucleotides read TGTGCCAGCAGTCAAGATCCCCAAAGCGGTGAGCAGTTCTTC.

The chain uses TRBV19 and TRBJ2-5, with TRBD1 identical over 8 bases. The CDR3 is 15 amino acids. Germline CDR1 is LNHDA and CDR2 is SQIVND (reference sequence). V was clipped by 5 bases and J by 4 bases; unmatched bases: 9. The CDR3 here is CASSERTGTGETQYF. In DNA, the CDR3 is TGTGCCAGTAGTGAACGGACAGGGACCGGAGAGACCCAGTACTTC.

The chain joins TRBV6-5 to TRBJ1-6; the D gene is possibly TRBD1 (5 bases). With 5 bases removed from V and 9 bases from J, the gap between germline ends came to 14 bases. The CDR3 has 14 amino acids. Germline CDR1 reads MNHEY; CDR2 reads SVGAGI. The CDR3 region has the DNA TGTGCCAGCAGTACAAATATCAGGGTTTCACCCCTCCACTTT. Translating it yields CASSTNIRVSPLHF.

The chain combines TRBV27 with TRBJ2-1; 9 positions match TRBD2. Germline CDR1 MNHEY, CDR2 SMNVEV (reference sequence). The CDR3 contains 15 residues. Trimming took 3 bases from V and 5 from J; bases not matched to a gene: 5. CDR3 amino acids: CASSFTGTSHNEQFF. CDR3 sequence (DNA): TGTGCCAGCAGTTTTACCGGGACTAGCCACAATGAGCAGTTCTTC.

The chain employs TRBV6-5 and TRBJ1-4; D uncertain. Germline loops: CDR1 MNHEY, CDR2 SVGAGI. The CDR3 length is 15 residues. V shed 4 bases and J shed 7 bases, with 16 bases lying between them. Here the CDR3 reads CASSSKGRSGEKLFF. The CDR3 nucleotides read TGTGCCAGCAGTTCCAAAGGGCGAAGCGGTGAAAAACTGTTTTTT.

The rearrangement uses TRBV19 and TRBJ1-1; D is ambiguous. This CDR3 spans 12 amino acids. Trimming took 5 bases from V and 7 from J, leaving 11 bases between them. Germline V gene sequence: CDR1 LNHDA, CDR2 SQIVND (reference sequence). The CDR3: CASSPTSSEAFF. The CDR3 DNA reads TGTGCCAGTAGTCCTACTTCTAGTGAAGCTTTCTTT. Supplemented by reference TRBV19 and TRBJ1-1, the full variable domain reads DGGITQSPKYLFRKEGQNVTLSCEQNLNHDAMYWYRQDPGQGLRLIYYSQIVNDFQKGDIAEGYSVSREKKESFPLTVTSAQKNPTAFYLCASSPTSSEAFFGQGTRLTVV.

The V call is TRBV18, the J call TRBJ1-6; the D gene is possibly TRBD1 (5 bases). CDR1 KGHSH and CDR2 LQKENI come from the germline V gene. Trimming removed 5 bases at V and 0 bases at J, with 8 bases between. The length of the CDR3 is 15 residues. The CDR3 nucleotides read TGTGCCAGCTCAGGGGGAGGCTCCTATAATTCACCCCTCCACTTT. Amino acid sequence: CASSGGGSYNSPLHF.

A single count supports this clone. This chain links TRBV18 with TRBJ2-7; tentative D call: TRBD1 (5 bases). Germline assignment: CDR1 KGHSH and CDR2 LQKENI. The length of the CDR3 is 14 residues. Trimming cost V 4 bases and J 3 bases, with 13 bases left between them. The CDR3 DNA sequence: TGTGCCAGCTCACAGGGGCAGGACCTCTACGAGCAGTACTTC. This encodes CASSQGQDLYEQYF.

CDR3 coding DNA: TGCGCCAGCAGATTGAACGGGAGAGAGACCCAGTACTTC. It encodes CASRLNGRETQYF. This chain connects TRBV5-1 to TRBJ2-5; perhaps TRBD2 as D (6 bases). The CDR3 extends over 13 amino acids. V gave up 5 bases and J gave up 4 bases, with 12 bases separating them. Germline V CDR1 and CDR2: SGHRS, YFSETQ.

The V call is TRBV28, the J call TRBJ2-3, with 11 bases matching TRBD2. Unmatched junction bases numbered 5, after V lost 2 bases and J lost 4 bases. This CDR3 spans 16 amino acids. Germline V gene lookup returns CDR1 MDHEN and CDR2 SYDVKM. CDR3 residues: CASSLVAGGSPDTQYF. The CDR3 DNA reads as TGTGCCAGCAGTTTAGTAGCGGGAGGGAGCCCAGATACGCAGTATTTT.

The rearrangement uses TRBV2 and TRBJ1-6; maybe TRBD1 (5 bases). The CDR3 is 16 residues long. V lost 6 bases to trimming and J lost 0 bases, with 12 bases between them. Per germline, CDR1 SNHLY and CDR2 FYNNEI. The CDR3 region has the DNA TGTGCCAGCAGGCCAACAGGAAGCTCCTATAATTCACCCCTCCACTTT. This gives the protein CASRPTGSSYNSPLHF.

The chain links TRBV13 to TRBJ2-5; weak D call: TRBD1 (5 bases). The CDR3 runs 13 residues. Trimming shortened V by 7 bases and J by 2 bases, and 11 bases separated the two germline ends. Germline CDR1 and CDR2: PRHDT and FYEKMQ (reference sequence). The DNA for the CDR3 is TGTGCCAGCACGTTGGCAGGGCAAGAGACCCAGTACTTC. Translating gives CASTLAGQETQYF.

This chain connects TRBV2 to TRBJ2-5, with TRBD2 matching 8 bases. The CDR3 has 15 residues. Germline values: CDR1 SNHLY, CDR2 FYNNEI. The trim removed 6 bases at V and 5 bases at J, leaving 11 bases unmatched. CDR3 region: CASRPYAGLVETQYF. Written as DNA, the CDR3 is TGTGCCAGCAGACCCTATGCGGGACTAGTGGAGACCCAGTACTTC.

The V call is TRBV3-1 (or the pseudogene TRBV3-2), the J call TRBJ2-1; 7 bases line up with TRBD2. The V gene end was trimmed by 1 base and the J gene end by 4 bases; junction bases not matched to a gene: 13. The CDR3 runs to 18 residues. The germline gives CDR1 LGHDT, CDR2 YNNKEL (reference sequence). The CDR3 bases are TGTGCCAGCAGCCAAGGCGGACTAGGGTTCACAGAATACAATGAGCAGTTCTTC. Encoded protein: CASSQGGLGFTEYNEQFF.